This passage covers 32 T cell receptor beta chains from one sample sequenced in a study of T cell responses to AZD1222 COVID-19 vaccine. Sequencing was performed with immunoSEQ multiplex PCR; in TCRdb, only in-frame clones are kept and a portion is missing. This table holds 140,000 to 150,000 clones, approximately 86% found once. The sequenced sample was peripheral blood, obtained 28 days after the second dose of the MenACWY control vaccine. These receptors all stem from an adult who received the MenACWY meningococcal vaccine as a control.

The V gene is TRBV7-9, the J gene TRBJ1-3; D is undetermined. The CDR3 sequence is 13 residues long. Trimming removed 7 bases at V and 3 bases at J, with 10 bases between. Germline V gene data show CDR1 as SEHNR and CDR2 as FQNEAQ (reference sequence). CDR3: CASTPPGGNTIYF. CDR3 nucleotides: TGTGCCAGCACTCCCCCCGGTGGAAACACCATATATTTT. Based on the CDR3 plus reference TRBV7-9 and TRBJ1-3, the full variable domain is DTGVSQNPRHKITKRGQNVTFRCDPISEHNRLYWYRQTLGQGPEFLTYFQNEAQLEKSRLLSDRFSAERPKGSFSTLEIQRTEQGDSAMYLCASTPPGGNTIYFGEGSWLTVV.

V and J are TRBV27 and TRBJ1-5; D is ambiguous. The CDR3 totals 16 residues. V shed 2 bases and J shed 0 bases, with 11 bases lying between them. The germline gives CDR1 MNHEY, CDR2 SMNVEV (reference sequence). CDR3 sequence (DNA): TGTGCCAGCAGTTTAGGCGGATCATATAGCAATCAGCCCCAGCATTTT. This translates into CASSLGGSYSNQPQHF.

The chain carries TRBV5-5 and TRBJ1-3; D not resolved. CDR3 length: 13 residues. V lost 0 bases, J lost 5 bases, and 6 bases lay in between. Germline V gene lookup returns CDR1 SGHKS and CDR2 YYEKEE (reference sequence). CDR3 region: CASSLGPRNTIYF. The CDR3 bases are TGTGCCAGCAGCTTGGGACCGAGAAACACCATATATTTT.

This chain joins TRBV5-1 and TRBJ2-7; 7 bases agree with TRBD1. This CDR3 has 12 residues. Germline V gene lookup returns CDR1 SGHRS and CDR2 YFSETQ. J lost 10 bases, V lost 7 bases, and 11 bases had no gene match. CDR3 region: CASFGQAPPQYF. The CDR3 DNA is TGCGCCAGCTTCGGACAGGCGCCGCCCCAGTACTTC.

This clone was observed once. This chain uses TRBV6-4 with TRBJ1-3, with D perhaps matching TRBD1 (5 bases). Per germline, CDR1 MRHNA and CDR2 SNTAGT. The CDR3 sequence is 15 residues long. Trimming stripped 7 bases from V and 2 bases from J, with 15 bases between. The CDR3 DNA reads TGTGCCAGCAACTTCAGGGAAACCCCTGGAAACACCATATATTTT. This gives the protein CASNFRETPGNTIYF.

The chain recombines TRBV7-2 with TRBJ2-7; D call uncertain. Germline-derived CDR1 and CDR2 are SGHTA and FQGNSA. CDR3 size: 14 residues. Trimming left V 1 base short and J 2 bases short, with 9 bases between. The CDR3 coding sequence is TGTGCCAGCAGCTTAGGCCAATCAACCTACGAGCAGTACTTC. This gives the protein CASSLGQSTYEQYF.

The chain has TRBV3-1 (or the pseudogene TRBV3-2) and TRBJ2-3; TRBD2 is a possible D gene (5 bases). CDR1 and CDR2 from the germline V gene are LGHDT and YNNKEL (reference sequence). This CDR3 spans 14 amino acids. V lost 2 bases to trimming and J lost 9 bases, with 15 bases between them. The CDR3 DNA is TGTGCCAGCAGCCAAACCTACCGGGGAGTGACGCAGTATTTT. Amino acids: CASSQTYRGVTQYF.

This clone was detected only a few times. The V gene is TRBV2, the J gene TRBJ1-4; 11 bases fit TRBD1. The CDR3 extends over 18 amino acids. Germline V CDR1 and CDR2: SNHLY, FYNNEI. Unmatched junction bases numbered 14, after V lost 5 bases and J lost 6 bases. CDR3 bases: TGTGCCAGCAGTCGATACCGGACAGGGGGCCAGGAGGATGAAAAACTGTTTTTT. It translates to CASSRYRTGGQEDEKLFF.

The rearrangement links TRBV5-4 to TRBJ2-3, with 7 bases that match TRBD2. CDR3 size: 16 residues. Germline CDR1 and CDR2: SGHNT and YYREEE (reference sequence). The V gene end was trimmed by 1 base and the J gene end by 0 bases; junction bases not matched to a gene: 5. The CDR3 nucleotides read TGTGCCAGCAGCTTGTCGGGGGGATTAAGCACAGATACGCAGTATTTT. Residues: CASSLSGGLSTDTQYF.

This chain connects TRBV29-1 to TRBJ1-5, with TRBD1 as a possible D gene (5 bases). The germline CDR1 and CDR2 sequences are SQVTM and ANQGSEA. The CDR3 runs to 14 residues. V lost 4 bases and J 7 bases, leaving 17 bases between the germline ends. The CDR3 DNA reads as TGCAGCGTTGCATCAGGGATGGCCGTCCAGCCCCAGCATTTT. Protein sequence: CSVASGMAVQPQHF.

The chain carries TRBV6-1 and TRBJ2-3; 9 positions match TRBD1. In germline, CDR1 is MNHNS, CDR2 SASEGT. This CDR3 region has 15 residues. Trimming took 3 bases from V and 5 from J; bases not matched to a gene: 6. The CDR3 nucleotides read TGTGCCAGCAGTGAGACAGGGGGGGAGGGAGATACGCAGTATTTT. Its protein is CASSETGGEGDTQYF.

The V and J genes are TRBV7-9 and TRBJ1-3; 8 bases match TRBD1. The CDR3 runs 18 residues. The V gene end was trimmed by 4 bases and the J gene end by 0 bases; junction bases not matched to a gene: 11. In germline, CDR1 is SEHNR, CDR2 FQNEAQ (reference sequence). The CDR3 region is CASSSNPGTGHSGNTIYF. The DNA of the CDR3 is TGTGCCAGCAGCTCTAACCCTGGGACAGGCCACTCTGGAAACACCATATATTTT.

The chain links TRBV19 to TRBJ2-3, with D possibly being TRBD2 (5 bases). Germline-derived CDR1 and CDR2 are LNHDA and SQIVND (reference sequence). This CDR3 region has 17 residues. Trimming pared 5 bases from V and 1 base from J, leaving 19 bases between. The CDR3 protein is CASSPDGEAGGTDTQYF. CDR3 bases: TGTGCCAGTAGTCCCGATGGAGAGGCCGGGGGCACAGATACGCAGTATTTT.

CDR3 in DNA: TGTGCCAGCAGCTTAGGGACAGGGGGCACAGATACGCAGTATTTT. Protein: CASSLGTGGTDTQYF. The J gene is TRBJ2-3, the V gene TRBV11-2, with 9 bases that match TRBD1. The V and J ends lost 1 base and 1 base, in that order; junction bases with no gene match: 0. The CDR3 runs to 15 residues. CDR1 SGHAT and CDR2 FQNNGV come from the germline V gene.

The CDR3 region has the DNA TGCGCCAGCAGAACGGGGGTAGGAGTCTATGAAGCTTTCTTT. Translated, it gives CASRTGVGVYEAFF. This chain joins TRBV5-1 and TRBJ1-1, with D possibly TRBD1 on 5 matching bases. The CDR3 consists of 14 residues. V was cut by 5 bases and J by 7 bases, with 18 bases left in between. The germline V gene has CDR1 SGHRS and CDR2 YFSETQ.

This rearrangement joins TRBV4-1 to TRBJ1-1; 7 bases are shared with TRBD1. After removal of 4 bases from V and 1 base from J, the junction contained 6 bases not matched to a gene. Germline CDR1 and CDR2: MGHRA and YSYEKL. CDR3 length: 15 amino acids. In nucleotides, the CDR3 is TGCGCCAGCAGCCCCCGACAGGGTTGGAACACTGAAGCTTTCTTT. Residues: CASSPRQGWNTEAFF.

This sequence joins TRBV19 and TRBJ2-7; the D gene is possibly TRBD1 (6 bases). The CDR3 has 15 residues. Deletions cut 2 bases from V and 6 bases from J, with 17 bases between. Germline-derived CDR1 and CDR2 are LNHDA and SQIVND (reference sequence). CDR3 nucleotide sequence: TGTGCCAGTAGTATACAGGGTACAGGGATTCGCGAGCAGTACTTC. Its protein product is CASSIQGTGIREQYF.

The chain carries TRBV2 and TRBJ2-5; the match to TRBD2 covers 8 bases. This CDR3 spans 14 amino acids. CDR1 is SNHLY and CDR2 is FYNNEI in the germline V gene. The trim removed 9 bases at V and 4 bases at J, leaving 10 bases unmatched. The CDR3, as DNA: TGTGCCAGTTACGAGACTCGGGGGGGAGAGACCCAGTACTTC. Its translation: CASYETRGGETQYF.

The chain carries TRBV20-1 and TRBJ1-1; D remains unclear. This CDR3 spans 15 amino acids. Germline CDR1 is DFQATT and CDR2 is SNEGSKA (reference sequence). V was shortened by 3 bases and J by 4 bases, with 18 bases between the two germline ends. CDR3 coding DNA: TGCAGTGCTAGTTATCCAACCCGGGGAAGCACTGAAGCTTTCTTT. This codes for CSASYPTRGSTEAFF.

This chain uses TRBV29-1 with TRBJ1-1; possible D gene TRBD1, 6 bases. The CDR3 is 12 amino acids. V lost 5 bases to trimming and J lost 4 bases, with 11 bases between them. CDR1 is SQVTM and CDR2 is ANQGSEA in the germline V gene. This chain's CDR3 is CSVPGTSTEAFF. The CDR3 nucleotides read TGCAGCGTTCCCGGGACATCCACTGAAGCTTTCTTT.

The chain is built from TRBV2 and TRBJ1-5; 7 bases are shared with TRBD1. Germline-derived CDR1 and CDR2 are SNHLY and FYNNEI. Trimming cost V 6 bases and J 0 bases; bases outside gene matches: 14. The CDR3 contains 18 residues. The CDR3 nucleotides read TGTGCCAGCAGCCCCGGACAGGTTAGCCCTAGTAGCAATCAGCCCCAGCATTTT. It is translated as CASSPGQVSPSSNQPQHF.

This chain links TRBV5-5 with TRBJ1-3; D not resolved. Between the trimmed V and J ends, which lost 4 bases and 3 bases, there was a span of 8 bases. The V gene's germline CDR1 is SGHKS and CDR2 YYEKEE (reference sequence). CDR3 length equals 13 residues. The DNA for the CDR3 is TGTGCCAGCAGCGGCGCCTTTGGAAACACCATATATTTT. Translating gives CASSGAFGNTIYF.

The chain joins TRBV2 to TRBJ1-5; a possible D gene is TRBD1 (5 bases). The CDR3 consists of 13 residues. V was shortened by 6 bases and J by 0 bases, with 6 bases between the two germline ends. CDR1 is SNHLY and CDR2 is FYNNEI in the germline V gene. CDR3 protein: CASSGGSNQPQHF. The CDR3 region has the DNA TGTGCCAGCAGCGGGGGTAGCAATCAGCCCCAGCATTTT.

This chain uses TRBV5-1 with TRBJ2-1, with D uncertain. The length of the CDR3 is 13 residues. CDR1 is SGHRS and CDR2 is YFSETQ in the germline V gene. Trimming cost V 0 bases and J 5 bases, with 6 bases left between them. CDR3 residues: CASSLVPDNEQFF. Here the CDR3 DNA reads TGCGCCAGCAGCTTGGTTCCAGACAATGAGCAGTTCTTC.

The chain uses TRBV27 and TRBJ2-1; the D is unclear. V lost 2 bases, J lost 4 bases, and 6 bases lay in between. CDR3 length: 13 amino acids. CDR1 is MNHEY and CDR2 is SMNVEV in the germline V gene (reference sequence). In DNA, the CDR3 is TGTGCCAGCAGTTTAGGATCGTACAATGAGCAGTTCTTC. It specifies CASSLGSYNEQFF.

Comment on this clone: The junction departs from the called germline gene at one end, perhaps through a read error. V usage is TRBV10-3 and J usage is TRBJ2-4; TRBD1 matches at 8 bases. In germline, CDR1 is ENHRY, CDR2 SYGVKD. The CDR3 is 17 amino acids. The CDR3 region is CVISGFLTGEGKNIQYF. CDR3 nucleotides: TGTGTCATCAGTGGCTTCTTGACAGGGGAAGGCAAAAACATTCAGTACTTC.

The chain has TRBV10-3 and TRBJ1-1; the D gene is possibly TRBD1 (6 bases). V lost 10 bases and J lost 4, with 22 bases in between. The germline V gene encodes CDR1 ENHRY and CDR2 SYGVKD. This CDR3 is 15 amino acids long. Here the CDR3 reads CATEGYRDGGTEAFF. CDR3 in DNA: TGTGCCACCGAGGGGTACAGGGATGGGGGCACTGAAGCTTTCTTT.

The chain is built from TRBV25-1 and TRBJ1-2, with 7 bases lining up with TRBD1. The V segment lost 3 bases and the J segment 7 bases; nucleotides outside the gene matches: 8. Germline values: CDR1 MGHDK, CDR2 SYGVNS. CDR3 size: 14 residues. For the CDR3, the DNA is TGTGCCAGCAGTGACCCCCGACAGGGAAGTGGCTACACCTTC. It yields the protein CASSDPRQGSGYTF.

This chain links TRBV28 with TRBJ2-2; D is uncertain. Germline CDR1 is MDHEN and CDR2 is SYDVKM. Trimming took 1 base from V and 6 from J, leaving 0 bases between them. The CDR3 has 11 residues. CDR3 region: CASSLSGELFF. Written as DNA, the CDR3 is TGTGCCAGCAGTTTATCCGGGGAGCTGTTTTTT. The entire variable domain, with the rest obtained from reference TRBV28 and TRBJ2-2, is as follows: DVKVTQSSRYLVKRTGEKVFLECVQDMDHENMFWYRQDPGLGLRLIYFSYDVKMKEKGDIPEGYSVSREKKERFSLILESASTNQTSMYLCASSLSGELFFGEGSRLTVL.

The V gene is TRBV4-1, the J gene TRBJ2-5; 13 bases agree with TRBD2. V shed 3 bases and J 1 base; nucleotides not matched to a gene: 5. This CDR3 is built from 17 residues. Germline CDR1 and CDR2: MGHRA and YSYEKL. DNA of the CDR3: TGCGCCAGCAGCCAGGGGACTAGCGGGATCCTCCAAGAGACCCAGTACTTC. Amino acids: CASSQGTSGILQETQYF.

In its sample, this clone was seen a few times. The chain employs TRBV7-2 and TRBJ1-1, with D possibly being TRBD1 (5 bases). Trimming pared 3 bases from V and 1 base from J, leaving 15 bases between. The germline gives CDR1 SGHTA, CDR2 FQGNSA. CDR3 length: 16 residues. CDR3 protein: CASSFQGRRANTEAFF. The DNA of the CDR3 is TGTGCCAGCAGCTTTCAGGGCAGACGAGCGAACACTGAAGCTTTCTTT.

The V call is TRBV14, the J call TRBJ2-3; the match to TRBD1 covers 7 bases. V trimming: 2 bases; J trimming: 2 bases; junction bases outside the gene matches: 7. The CDR3 sequence is 16 residues long. Germline V gene sequence: CDR1 SGHDN, CDR2 FVKESK. The CDR3 DNA follows: TGTGCCAGCAGCCAAACCAAGACAGGGTCCACAGATACGCAGTATTTT. This codes for CASSQTKTGSTDTQYF.